Each of the 17 T cell receptor beta chains below was sequenced from the same sample in a study of CD8 T cells in ankylosing spondylitis. Using its own MiXCR run on the 5' RACE reads, TCRdb lists one record per CDR3 protein. The sample contains around 150,000 distinct CDR3 sequences, around a third of which appear only once. The specimen sequenced was synovial fluid, either unsorted or a sorted T cell fraction (not recorded which). The receptors originated from a male donor with ankylosing spondylitis.

In its sample, this clonotype was seen a few times. The rearrangement joins TRBV7-3 to TRBJ2-1; 7 positions match TRBD2. V was pared by 5 bases and J by 2 bases, with 9 bases of the junction left unmatched. The CDR3 is made up of 16 amino acids. Germline CDR1 reads SGHTA; CDR2 reads FQGTGA. DNA of the CDR3: TGTGCCAGCAGCCGCAGGAGCGGGAATACCTACAATGAGCAGTTCTTC. It yields the protein CASSRRSGNTYNEQFF.

J is TRBJ1-1 and V is TRBV2; D is undetermined. V gave up 7 bases and J gave up 0 bases, with 9 bases separating them. The CDR3 extends over 13 amino acids. CDR1 SNHLY and CDR2 FYNNEI come from the germline V gene. The CDR3 region has the DNA TGTGCCAGCAATCTCGGCATGAACACTGAAGCTTTCTTT. This sequence encodes CASNLGMNTEAFF.

The chain uses TRBV6-5 and TRBJ1-1; D may be TRBD1 (6 bases). From germline, CDR1 is MNHEY and CDR2 SVGAGI. V was cut by 4 bases and J by 2 bases, with 14 bases left in between. The CDR3 is 15 amino acids. In DNA, the CDR3 is TGTGCCAGCAGTTCCTGGGACATGGTAAACACTGAAGCTTTCTTT. It specifies CASSSWDMVNTEAFF.

This clonotype was detected many times. One end of the junction is discordant with germline, which a read error may explain. The chain joins TRBV20-1 to TRBJ1-1; D remains unclear. The CDR3 totals 14 residues. Germline V gene lookup returns CDR1 DFQATT and CDR2 SNEGSKA (reference sequence). CDR3 sequence (DNA): TGCAGTGCTAGACCCCCGGGAAGGAACGCTGAAGCTTTCTTT. It yields the protein CSARPPGRNAEAFF.

This clonotype was detected once. This rearrangement joins TRBV6-2 or TRBV6-3 to TRBJ2-5, with D unclear. CDR3 length equals 14 residues. V was pared by 2 bases and J by 1 base, with 8 bases between. Germline CDR1 and CDR2: MNHEY and SVGEGT. The DNA for the CDR3 is TGTGCCAGCAGTTACGCGAGGAGCCAAGAGACCCAGTACTTC. Protein: CASSYARSQETQYF.

This clonotype was counted at least ten times. J is TRBJ2-1 and V is TRBV9, with D hard to call. The ends were cut back, 3 bases at V and 10 bases at J, with 14 bases in the middle. Germline assignment: CDR1 SGDLS and CDR2 YYNGEE. The CDR3 is made up of 13 amino acids. CDR3 DNA sequence: TGTGCCAGCAGCGCACTCCTGGGCGACGAGCAGTTCTTC. Its translation: CASSALLGDEQFF.

V and J are TRBV27 and TRBJ1-2; D perhaps matches TRBD1 (5 bases). The CDR3 consists of 13 residues. V gave up 6 bases and J gave up 2 bases, with 10 bases separating them. Germline V lookup: CDR1 MNHEY, CDR2 SMNVEV (reference sequence). The CDR3 here is CASSPRGNYGYTF. The CDR3 DNA reads as TGTGCCAGCAGCCCACGGGGGAACTATGGCTACACCTTC.

This clonotype was detected once. The chain has TRBV29-1 and TRBJ2-6, with a possible D match to TRBD2 (7 bases). The CDR3 sequence is 14 residues long. In germline, CDR1 is SQVTM, CDR2 ANQGSEA. The CDR3 coding sequence is TGCGCGGGGGAAACAGGGCCCGGGGCCAACGTCCTGACTTTC. Translating gives CAGETGPGANVLTF. The variable domain in full, completed from reference TRBV29-1 and TRBJ2-6, reads SAVISQKPSRDICQRGTSLTIQCQVDSQVTMMFWYRQQPGQSLTLIATANQGSEATYESGFVIDKFPISRPNLTFSTLTVSNMSPEDSSIYLCAGETGPGANVLTFGAGSRLTVL.

Points on this clonotype: This could be a read error, since a much larger clone is one nucleotide away. The CDR3 bases are TGCAGAGTCCGGACCGACCTGAACACCGGGGAGCTGTTTTTT. Translating it yields CRVRTDLNTGELFF. V and J are TRBV20-1 and TRBJ2-2; D ambiguous. Germline CDR1 DFQATT, CDR2 SNEGSKA (reference sequence). The CDR3 has 14 amino acids.

This chain uses TRBV7-2 with TRBJ2-1, with D uncertain. This CDR3 is 15 amino acids long. Germline CDR1 and CDR2: SGHTA and FQGNSA. Trimming removed 7 bases from V and 6 bases from J, with 19 bases in between. The CDR3 spells CASTPVRSGINEQFF. For the CDR3, the DNA is TGTGCCAGCACCCCCGTCCGGTCGGGTATCAATGAGCAGTTCTTC.

The chain combines TRBV5-1 with TRBJ2-1, with D unclear. The CDR3 extends over 17 amino acids. V lost 2 bases, J lost 4 bases, and 19 bases lay in between. Germline V gene sequence: CDR1 SGHRS, CDR2 YFSETQ. The chain's CDR3 is CASSLSLVKWQYNEQFF. CDR3 nucleotide sequence: TGCGCCAGCAGCTTATCCCTCGTCAAGTGGCAATACAATGAGCAGTTCTTC.

In this sample, this clonotype turned up once. This sequence joins TRBV2 and TRBJ1-1; possible D gene TRBD1, 6 bases. V lost 5 bases to trimming and J lost 0 bases, with 13 bases between them. The germline gives CDR1 SNHLY, CDR2 FYNNEI. This CDR3 has 15 residues. The CDR3 loop reads CASSLDSPLNTEAFF. DNA of the CDR3: TGTGCCAGCAGTTTGGACAGCCCTTTGAACACTGAAGCTTTCTTT.

This clonotype was counted between two and nine times. The chain couples TRBV7-9 to TRBJ2-7; 9 bases map to TRBD1. V lost 6 bases to trimming and J lost 2 bases; unmatched junction nucleotides: 5. This CDR3 has 14 amino acids. Per the germline V gene, CDR1 is SEHNR and CDR2 is FQNEAQ (reference sequence). Written as DNA, the CDR3 is TGTGCCAGCAGTTCGGACAGGGGAGCCTACGAGCAGTACTTC. This sequence encodes CASSSDRGAYEQYF. The full variable domain, with the rest looked up from reference TRBV7-9 and TRBJ2-7, is DTGVSQNPRHKITKRGQNVTFRCDPISEHNRLYWYRQTLGQGPEFLTYFQNEAQLEKSRLLSDRFSAERPKGSFSTLEIQRTEQGDSAMYLCASSSDRGAYEQYFGPGTRLTVT.

This clonotype was seen a handful of times. The genes are TRBV28 and TRBJ2-1; TRBD2 aligns across 12 bases. With 6 bases clipped from V and 8 bases from J, the junction kept 11 bases outside the gene matches. This CDR3 contains 16 residues. Germline loops: CDR1 MDHEN, CDR2 SYDVKM. The CDR3: CASSRPTSGSYHEQFF. The CDR3 nucleotides read TGTGCCAGCAGCAGACCGACTAGCGGGAGTTACCATGAGCAGTTCTTC. The entire variable domain, with the rest obtained from reference TRBV28 and TRBJ2-1, is as follows: DVKVTQSSRYLVKRTGEKVFLECVQDMDHENMFWYRQDPGLGLRLIYFSYDVKMKEKGDIPEGYSVSREKKERFSLILESASTNQTSMYLCASSRPTSGSYHEQFFGPGTRLTVL.

This sequence joins TRBV12-3 or TRBV12-4 and TRBJ1-4; weak D call: TRBD1 (6 bases). V was clipped by 3 bases and J by 8 bases, with 13 bases between them. This CDR3 is 14 amino acids long. The CDR3 coding sequence is TGTGCCAGCAGTTTCGGGGGGCCGCCGGAAAAACTGTTTTTT. Encoded protein: CASSFGGPPEKLFF.

V is TRBV7-2 and J is TRBJ2-7; no reliable D call. Germline V lookup: CDR1 SGHTA, CDR2 FQGNSA. Trimming removed 3 bases at V and 6 bases at J, with 6 bases between. This CDR3 is 11 amino acids long. CDR3 DNA sequence: TGTGCCAGCAGCTTGACGGGCGAGCAGTACTTC. It yields the protein CASSLTGEQYF.

The V call is TRBV3-1, the J call TRBJ2-2, with D hard to call. Germline lookup yields CDR1 LGHDT and CDR2 YNNKEL (reference sequence). V shed 3 bases and J shed 1 base, with 9 bases lying between them. This CDR3 spans 15 amino acids. CDR3 in amino acids: CASSQPDGNTGELFF. The CDR3 DNA follows: TGTGCCAGCAGCCAGCCCGACGGGAACACCGGGGAGCTGTTTTTT. The full variable domain, with the rest looked up from reference TRBV3-1 and TRBJ2-2, is DTAVSQTPKYLVTQMGNDKSIKCEQNLGHDTMYWYKQDSKKFLKIMFSYNNKELIINETVPNRFSPKSPDKAHLNLHINSLELGDSAVYFCASSQPDGNTGELFFGEGSRLTVL.